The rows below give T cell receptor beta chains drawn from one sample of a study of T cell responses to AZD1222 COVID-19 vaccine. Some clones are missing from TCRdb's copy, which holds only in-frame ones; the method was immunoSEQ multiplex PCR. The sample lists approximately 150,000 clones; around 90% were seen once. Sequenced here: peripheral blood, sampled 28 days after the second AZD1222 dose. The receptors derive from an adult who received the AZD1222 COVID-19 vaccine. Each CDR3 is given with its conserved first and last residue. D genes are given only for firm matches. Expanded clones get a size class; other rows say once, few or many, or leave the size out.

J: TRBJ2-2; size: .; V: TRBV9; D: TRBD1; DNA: TGTGCCAGCAGCGCGCGGACAGGGGTCACCGGGGAGCTGTTTTTT; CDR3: CASSARTGVTGELFF
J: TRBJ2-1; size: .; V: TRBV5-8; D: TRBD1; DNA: TGTGCCAGCAGCTGGACAGGGGCTCATGAGCAGTTCTTC; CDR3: CASSWTGAHEQFF
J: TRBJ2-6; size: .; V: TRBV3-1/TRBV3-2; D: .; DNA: TGTGCCAGCAGCCAAGAAAGGGCCCGGAGCTCTGGGGCCAACGTCCTGACTTTC; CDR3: CASSQERARSSGANVLTF
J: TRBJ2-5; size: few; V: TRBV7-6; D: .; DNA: TGTGCCAGCAGCGGGGGCCTCGGGGAGACCCAGTACTTC; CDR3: CASSGGLGETQYF
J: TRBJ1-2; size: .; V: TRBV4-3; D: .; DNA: TGCGCCAGCAGCCAGGACTCCAGGGCTAACTATGGCTACACCTTC; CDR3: CASSQDSRANYGYTF
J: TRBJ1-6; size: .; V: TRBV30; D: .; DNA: TGTGCCTGGAGTCTTAGCGGGGATTCACCCCTCCACTTT; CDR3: CAWSLSGDSPLHF
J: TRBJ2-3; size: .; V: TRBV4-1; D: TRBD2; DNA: TGCGCCAGCAGCCAAGACGGAGCGGGAGGGTTGAGAGATACGCAGTATTTT; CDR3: CASSQDGAGGLRDTQYF
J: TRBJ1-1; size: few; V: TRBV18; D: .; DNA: TGTGCCAGCTCCCTAAAGGAGAACACTGAAGCTTTCTTT; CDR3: CASSLKENTEAFF
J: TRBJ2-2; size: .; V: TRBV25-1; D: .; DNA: TGTGCCAGCAGTGCCCCCTTGGGAGGCCCCCTGGCCGGGGAGCTGTTTTTT; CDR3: CASSAPLGGPLAGELFF
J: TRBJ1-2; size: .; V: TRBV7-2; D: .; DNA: TGTGCCAGCAGCTTATCCCGTCCAAGGGGCTATGGCTACACCTTC; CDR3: CASSLSRPRGYGYTF
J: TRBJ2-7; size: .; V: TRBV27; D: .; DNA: TGTGCCAGCAGTTTATCAACAGGGAATTCCTACGAGCAGTACTTC; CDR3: CASSLSTGNSYEQYF
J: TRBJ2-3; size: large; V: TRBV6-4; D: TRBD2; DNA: TGTGCCAGCAGCGCACTAGCGGGACGGACAGATACGCAGTATTTT; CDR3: CASSALAGRTDTQYF
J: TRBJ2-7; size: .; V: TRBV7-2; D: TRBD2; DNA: TGTGCCAGCAGCCAAGGACTAGCGGGAGCGGGCGAGCAGTACTTC; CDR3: CASSQGLAGAGEQYF
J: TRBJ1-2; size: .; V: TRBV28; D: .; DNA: TGTGCCAGCACGTACTCTAGGGACTATGGCTACACCTTC; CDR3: CASTYSRDYGYTF
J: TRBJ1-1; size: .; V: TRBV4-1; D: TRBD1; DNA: TGCGCCAGCAGCCACACCGGGACAGGGAACACTGAAGCTTTCTTT; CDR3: CASSHTGTGNTEAFF
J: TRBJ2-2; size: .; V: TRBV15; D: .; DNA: TGTGCCACCAGCCGAGCCGGGGAGATAAACACCGGGGAGCTGTTTTTT; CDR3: CATSRAGEINTGELFF
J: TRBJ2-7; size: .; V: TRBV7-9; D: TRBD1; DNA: TGTGCCAGCAGCATGGGACAGCCCTACGAGCAGTACTTC; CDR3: CASSMGQPYEQYF
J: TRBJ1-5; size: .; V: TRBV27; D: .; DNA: TGTGCCAGCAGTTTAAACCTCGGCAGTTATCAGCCCCAGCATTTT; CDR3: CASSLNLGSYQPQHF
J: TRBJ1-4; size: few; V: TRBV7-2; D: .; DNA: TGTGCCAGCAAGGGAACAGGGCCTAATGAAAAACTGTTTTTT; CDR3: CASKGTGPNEKLFF
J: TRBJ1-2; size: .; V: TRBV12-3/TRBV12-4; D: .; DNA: TGTGCCAGCAGTTTATGGACAGACTATGGCTACACCTTC; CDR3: CASSLWTDYGYTF
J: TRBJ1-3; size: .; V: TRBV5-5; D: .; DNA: TGTGCCAGCAGCCGCTACAGCACGGGCTCTGGAAACACCATATATTTT; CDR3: CASSRYSTGSGNTIYF
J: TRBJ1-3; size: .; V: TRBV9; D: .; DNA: TGTGCCAGCAGCGGACAGGTCGCTGGAAACACCATATATTTT; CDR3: CASSGQVAGNTIYF
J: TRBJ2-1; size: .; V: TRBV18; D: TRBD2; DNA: TGTGCCAGCTCACGGGCGGGGGGCGCGGACAATGAGCAGTTCTTC; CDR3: CASSRAGGADNEQFF
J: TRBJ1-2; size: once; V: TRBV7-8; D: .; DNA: TGTGCCAGCAGCTTAGATGACAGACGGGGCTACACCTTC; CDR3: CASSLDDRRGYTF
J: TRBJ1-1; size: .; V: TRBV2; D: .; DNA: TGTGCCAGCAGGGCAGGCATGAACACTGAAGCTTTCTTT; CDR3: CASRAGMNTEAFF
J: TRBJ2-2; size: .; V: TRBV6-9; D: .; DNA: TGTGCCAGCAGTTACCACGGCGGGGCGGGACAGTCCTTTATCCCATTGAACACCGGGGAGCTGTTTTTT; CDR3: CASSYHGGAGQSFIPLNTGELFF
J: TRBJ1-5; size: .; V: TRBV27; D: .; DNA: TGTGCCAGCAGTTCGCGGACCGTCGTTTGGTATATTTGCAATCAGCCCCAGCATTTT; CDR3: CASSSRTVVWYICNQPQHF
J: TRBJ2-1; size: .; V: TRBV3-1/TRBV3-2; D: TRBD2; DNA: TGTGCCAGCACCTACGGGAGCGGGGACGACAATGAGCAGTTCTTC; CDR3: CASTYGSGDDNEQFF
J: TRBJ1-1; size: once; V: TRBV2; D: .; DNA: TGTGCCAGAGGAGGGAACACTGAAGCTTTCTTT; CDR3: CARGGNTEAFF
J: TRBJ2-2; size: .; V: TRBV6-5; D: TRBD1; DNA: TGTGCCAGCAGGGGACAGTTAACCACCGGGGAGCTGTTTTTT; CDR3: CASRGQLTTGELFF
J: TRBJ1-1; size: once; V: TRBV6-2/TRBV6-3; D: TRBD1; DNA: TGTGCCAGCAGTAACTGGGGACAGGGGACTGAAGCTTTCTTT; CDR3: CASSNWGQGTEAFF
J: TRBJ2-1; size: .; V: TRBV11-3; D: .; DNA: TGTGCCAGCAGCTTAGACCCGGGAGCGAGCAATGAGCAGTTCTTC; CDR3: CASSLDPGASNEQFF
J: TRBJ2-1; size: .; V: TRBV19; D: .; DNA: TGTGCCAGTAGTACGCCCCGGGCTATGCGGGACGGAGAGCAGTTCTTC; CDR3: CASSTPRAMRDGEQFF
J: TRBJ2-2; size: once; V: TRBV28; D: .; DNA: TGTGCCAGCAGTTTCGAGTCAGGGCCTAGAGCGGACACGAACACCGGGGAGCTGTTTTTT; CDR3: CASSFESGPRADTNTGELFF
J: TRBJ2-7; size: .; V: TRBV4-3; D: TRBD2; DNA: TGCGCCAGCCGACTAGCGGGAGGAGCTTCCTACGAGCAGTACTTC; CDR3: CASRLAGGASYEQYF
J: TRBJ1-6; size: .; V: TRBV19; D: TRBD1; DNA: TGTGCCAGTAGTACCACAGGGGTCCCTGATCCCCTCCACTTT; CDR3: CASSTTGVPDPLHF
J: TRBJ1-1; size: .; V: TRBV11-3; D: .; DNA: TGTGCCAGCAGCGAGACAAGGGTCACTGAAGCTTTCTTT; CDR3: CASSETRVTEAFF
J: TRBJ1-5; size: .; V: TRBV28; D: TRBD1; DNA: TGTGCCAGCAGTCCCATCGGGACAGACAATCAGCCCCAGCATTTT; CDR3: CASSPIGTDNQPQHF
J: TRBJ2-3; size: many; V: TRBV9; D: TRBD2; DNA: TGTGCCAGCAGCGAGACTAGCGGGAGGGGGGCAGATACGCAGTATTTT; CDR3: CASSETSGRGADTQYF
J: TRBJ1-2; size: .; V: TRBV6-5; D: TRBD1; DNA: TGTGCCAGCAGACGAGGGACAGGGGGCATCTATGGCTACACCTTC; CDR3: CASRRGTGGIYGYTF
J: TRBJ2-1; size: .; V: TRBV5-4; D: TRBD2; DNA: TGTGCCAGCAGCGTGCGGACTAGCGGGGTGTACAATGAGCAGTTCTTC; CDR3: CASSVRTSGVYNEQFF
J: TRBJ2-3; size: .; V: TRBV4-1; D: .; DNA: TGCGCCAGCAGCCAAGATCTGGTGGGGACAGATACGCAGTATTTT; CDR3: CASSQDLVGTDTQYF
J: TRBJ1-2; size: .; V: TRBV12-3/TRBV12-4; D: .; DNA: TGTGCCAGCAGTTTAATGGGGGGCAATGGCTACACCTTC; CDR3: CASSLMGGNGYTF
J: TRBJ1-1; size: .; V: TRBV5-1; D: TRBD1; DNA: TGCGCCAGCAGCCTGAGGACAGGCGCGAACACTGAAGCTTTCTTT; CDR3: CASSLRTGANTEAFF
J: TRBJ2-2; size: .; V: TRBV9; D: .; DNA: TGTGCCAGCAGCGCCGAGGTAGCCGGGGAGCTGTTTTTT; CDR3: CASSAEVAGELFF
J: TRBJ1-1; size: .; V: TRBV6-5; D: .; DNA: TGTGCCAGCAGTTCCAGAAGAATGAACACTGAAGCTTTCTTT; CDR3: CASSSRRMNTEAFF
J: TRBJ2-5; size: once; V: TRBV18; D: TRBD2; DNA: TGTGCCAGCTCACCACAGGGGAGGGGAGAGACCCAGTACTTC; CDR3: CASSPQGRGETQYF
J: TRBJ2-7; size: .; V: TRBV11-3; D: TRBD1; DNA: TGTGCCAGCAGCCAGGGACAGGGTAAGCAGTACTTC; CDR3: CASSQGQGKQYF
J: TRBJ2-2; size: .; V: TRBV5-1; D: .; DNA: TGCGCCAGCAGCTCATCCCGAGGGGGGTTCGGGGAGCTGTTTTTT; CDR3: CASSSSRGGFGELFF
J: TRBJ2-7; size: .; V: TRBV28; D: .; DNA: TGTGCCAGCAGTACCGACGTTAGGGGGGGGTGGTACGAGCAGTACTTC; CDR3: CASSTDVRGGWYEQYF
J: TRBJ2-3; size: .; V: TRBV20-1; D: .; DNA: TGCAGTGCTAGTTTGTTGTCGGTTATTTCTAGCACAGATACGCAGTATTTT; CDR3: CSASLLSVISSTDTQYF
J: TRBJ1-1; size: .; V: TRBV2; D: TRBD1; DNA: TGTGCCAGCAGCAGGGAAAAACAGGGGAGCGCTCCTGCTTTCTTT; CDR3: CASSREKQGSAPAFF
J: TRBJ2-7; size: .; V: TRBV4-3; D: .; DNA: TGCGCCAGCAGCCAAGAATTATGGGGGTCTGCCTACGAGCAGTACTTC; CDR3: CASSQELWGSAYEQYF
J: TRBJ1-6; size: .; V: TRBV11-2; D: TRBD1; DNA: TGTGCCAGCAGCTTAGGGTTGGGGACAGTGATTTCACCCCTCCACTTT; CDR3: CASSLGLGTVISPLHF
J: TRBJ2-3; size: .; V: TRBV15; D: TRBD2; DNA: TGTGCCACCAGACCCAGCGGGAAAGATACGCAGTATTTT; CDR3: CATRPSGKDTQYF
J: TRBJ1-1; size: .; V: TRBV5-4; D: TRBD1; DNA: TGTGCCAGCAGCCAAGGACAGGGACGGACTGAAGCTTTCTTT; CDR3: CASSQGQGRTEAFF
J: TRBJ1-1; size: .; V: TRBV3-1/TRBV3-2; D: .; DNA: TGTGCCAGCAGCCAAGATCTGGGAAACACTGAAGCTTTCTTT; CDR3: CASSQDLGNTEAFF
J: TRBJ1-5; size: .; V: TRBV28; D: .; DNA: TGTGCCAGCAGAGAGTGGAGCAATCAGCCCCAGCATTTT; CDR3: CASREWSNQPQHF
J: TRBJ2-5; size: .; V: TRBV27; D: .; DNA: TGTGCCAGCAGTTCTAGGGAAGGGGTAAGAGAGACCCAGTACTTC; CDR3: CASSSREGVRETQYF